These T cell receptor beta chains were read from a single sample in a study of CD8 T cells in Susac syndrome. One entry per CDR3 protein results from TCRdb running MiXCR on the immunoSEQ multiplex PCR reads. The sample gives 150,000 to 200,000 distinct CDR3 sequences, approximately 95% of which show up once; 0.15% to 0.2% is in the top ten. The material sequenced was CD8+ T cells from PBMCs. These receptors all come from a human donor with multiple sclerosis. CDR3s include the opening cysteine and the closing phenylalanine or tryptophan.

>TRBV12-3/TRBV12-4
CASSLYPGGYNEQFF
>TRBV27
CASSLSPSGPLYEQYF
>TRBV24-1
CATSTGSGELFF
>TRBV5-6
CASSLTLLVAGGPYNEQFF
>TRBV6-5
CASSRTGGSETQYF
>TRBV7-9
CASSLLAASYNEQFF
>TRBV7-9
CASSWIQETQYF
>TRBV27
CASSVGTSGKSGEQYF
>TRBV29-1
CSVVGAPVYGYTF
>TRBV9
CASSPNLGTGDSNEQYF
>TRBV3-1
CASSLVTGGADNEQFF
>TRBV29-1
CSVVSRVDYGYTF
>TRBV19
CASSWGQGTNTEAFF